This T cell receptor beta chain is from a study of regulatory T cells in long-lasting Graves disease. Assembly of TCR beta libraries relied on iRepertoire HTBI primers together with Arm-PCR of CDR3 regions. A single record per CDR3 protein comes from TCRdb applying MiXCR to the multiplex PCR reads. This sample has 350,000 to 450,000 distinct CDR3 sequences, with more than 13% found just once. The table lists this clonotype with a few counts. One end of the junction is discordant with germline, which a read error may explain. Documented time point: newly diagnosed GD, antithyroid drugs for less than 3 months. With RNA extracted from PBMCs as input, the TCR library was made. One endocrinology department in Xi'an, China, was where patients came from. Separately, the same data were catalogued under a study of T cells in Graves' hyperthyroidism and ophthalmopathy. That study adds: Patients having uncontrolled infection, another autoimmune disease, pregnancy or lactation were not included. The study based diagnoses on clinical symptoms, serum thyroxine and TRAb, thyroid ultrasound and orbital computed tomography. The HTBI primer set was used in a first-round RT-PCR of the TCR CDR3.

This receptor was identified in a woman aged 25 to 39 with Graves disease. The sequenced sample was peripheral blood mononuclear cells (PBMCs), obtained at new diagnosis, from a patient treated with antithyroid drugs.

The CDR3 region has the DNA TGCGCCAGCAGCCAAGGACTCAACTACAATGAGCAGTTCTTC. It translates to CASSQGLNYNEQFF. The chain carries TRBV14 and TRBJ2-1, with D possibly being TRBD2 (5 bases). Germline-derived CDR1 and CDR2 are SGHDN and FVKESK. The length of the CDR3 is 14 residues.